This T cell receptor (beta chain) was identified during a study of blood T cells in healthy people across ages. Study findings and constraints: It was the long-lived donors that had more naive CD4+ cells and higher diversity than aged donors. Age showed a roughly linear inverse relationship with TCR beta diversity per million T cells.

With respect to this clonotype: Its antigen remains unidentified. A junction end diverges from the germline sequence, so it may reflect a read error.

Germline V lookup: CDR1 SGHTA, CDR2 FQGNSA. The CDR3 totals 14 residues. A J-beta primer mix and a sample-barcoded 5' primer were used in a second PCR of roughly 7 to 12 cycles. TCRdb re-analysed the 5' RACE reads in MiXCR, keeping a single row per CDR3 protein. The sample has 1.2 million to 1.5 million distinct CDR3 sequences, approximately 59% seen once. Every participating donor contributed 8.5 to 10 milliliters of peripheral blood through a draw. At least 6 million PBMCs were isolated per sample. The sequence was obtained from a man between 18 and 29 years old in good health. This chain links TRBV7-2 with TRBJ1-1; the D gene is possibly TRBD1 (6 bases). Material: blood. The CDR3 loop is CASCVRGANIEAFF. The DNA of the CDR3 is TGTGCCAGCTGCGTCAGGGGTGCAAACATTGAAGCTTTCTTT.